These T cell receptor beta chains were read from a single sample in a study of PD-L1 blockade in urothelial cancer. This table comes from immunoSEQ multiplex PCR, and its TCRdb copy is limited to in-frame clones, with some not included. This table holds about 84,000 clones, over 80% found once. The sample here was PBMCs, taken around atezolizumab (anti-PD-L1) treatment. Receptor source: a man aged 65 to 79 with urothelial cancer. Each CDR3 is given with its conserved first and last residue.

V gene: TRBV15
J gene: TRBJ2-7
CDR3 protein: CATSGGQGPYEQYF

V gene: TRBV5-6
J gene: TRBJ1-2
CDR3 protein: CASSLARGLNYGYTF

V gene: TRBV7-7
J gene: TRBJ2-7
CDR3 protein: CASSSHLGQASEQYF

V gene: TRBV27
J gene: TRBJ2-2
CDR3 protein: CASSLLGGLNTGELFF

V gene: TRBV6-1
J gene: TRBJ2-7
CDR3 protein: CASSEAGGGYEQYF

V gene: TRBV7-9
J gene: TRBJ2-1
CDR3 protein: CASSLYIAHNEQFF

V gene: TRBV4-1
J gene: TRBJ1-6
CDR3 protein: CASSPIQGGSPLHF

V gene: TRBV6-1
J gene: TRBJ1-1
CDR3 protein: CASPVWGGAEAFF

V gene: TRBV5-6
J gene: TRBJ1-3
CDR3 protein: CASTRPSGNTIYF

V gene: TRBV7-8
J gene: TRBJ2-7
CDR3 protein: CASTPWWRQGADEQYF

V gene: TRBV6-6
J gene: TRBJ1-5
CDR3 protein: CASRAGSQPQHF

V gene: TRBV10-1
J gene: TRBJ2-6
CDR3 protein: CASSDTGSGANVLTF

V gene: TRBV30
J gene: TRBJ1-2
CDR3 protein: CAWRRTGYDYGYTF

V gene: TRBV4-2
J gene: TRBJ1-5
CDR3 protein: CASSQDVLSAQHF

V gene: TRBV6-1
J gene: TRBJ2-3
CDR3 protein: CASRDRGEDTQYF

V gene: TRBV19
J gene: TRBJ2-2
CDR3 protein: CASSISGQGLMAGELFF

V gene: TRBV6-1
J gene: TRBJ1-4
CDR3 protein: CATQDRLGEKLFF

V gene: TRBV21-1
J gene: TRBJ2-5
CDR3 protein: CAIKGGRGGETQYF

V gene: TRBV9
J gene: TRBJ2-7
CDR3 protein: CASSAGTSEYEQYF

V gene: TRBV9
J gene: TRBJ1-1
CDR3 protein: CASTRVLSTEAFF

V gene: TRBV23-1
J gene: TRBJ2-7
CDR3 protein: CASTLTDHEQYF

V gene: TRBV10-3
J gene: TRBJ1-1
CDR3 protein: CAISTGLNTEAFF

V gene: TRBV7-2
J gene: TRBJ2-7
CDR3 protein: CASSRGAAYEQYF

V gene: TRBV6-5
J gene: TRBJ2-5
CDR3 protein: CASRLVQGGQETQYF

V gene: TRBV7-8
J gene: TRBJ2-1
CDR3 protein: CASSFGLAGGGEQFF

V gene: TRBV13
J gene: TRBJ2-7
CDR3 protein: CASSATLFEQYF

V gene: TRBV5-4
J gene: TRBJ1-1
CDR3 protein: CASSSPGGRTEAFF

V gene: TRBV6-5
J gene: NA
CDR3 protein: CASSKLAGESYEQYF

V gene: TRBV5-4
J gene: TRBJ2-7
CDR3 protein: CASSGGSYEQYF

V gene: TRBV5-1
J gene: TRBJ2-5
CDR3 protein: CASSLVFRLAGGETQYF

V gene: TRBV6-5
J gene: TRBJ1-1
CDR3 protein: CASSYSAGNTEAFF

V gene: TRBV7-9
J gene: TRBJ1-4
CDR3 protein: CASSFGQGTNEKLFF

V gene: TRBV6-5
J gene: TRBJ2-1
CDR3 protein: CASSYWGGNEQFF

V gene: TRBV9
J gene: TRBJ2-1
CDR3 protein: CASSVTDRGDNEQFF

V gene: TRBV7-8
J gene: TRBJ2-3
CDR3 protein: CASSSTTSGADTQYF